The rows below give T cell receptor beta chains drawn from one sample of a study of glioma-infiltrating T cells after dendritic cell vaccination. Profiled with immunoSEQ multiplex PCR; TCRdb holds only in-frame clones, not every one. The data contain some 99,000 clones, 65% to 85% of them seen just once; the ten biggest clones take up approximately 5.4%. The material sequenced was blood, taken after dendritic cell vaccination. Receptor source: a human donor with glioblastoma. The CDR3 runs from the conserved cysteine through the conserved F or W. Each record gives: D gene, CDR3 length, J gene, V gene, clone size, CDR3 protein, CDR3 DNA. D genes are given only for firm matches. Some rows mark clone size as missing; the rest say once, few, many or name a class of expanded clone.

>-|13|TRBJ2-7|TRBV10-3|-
CAIATGDSYEQYF
TGTGCCATAGCGACAGGCGACTCCTACGAGCAGTACTTC
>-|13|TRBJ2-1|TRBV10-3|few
CAIRSGAYNEQFF
TGTGCCATCAGATCGGGGGCCTACAATGAGCAGTTCTTC
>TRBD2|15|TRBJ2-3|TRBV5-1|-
CASGPFASGLDTQYF
TGCGCCAGCGGGCCGTTTGCTAGCGGCTTAGATACGCAGTATTTT
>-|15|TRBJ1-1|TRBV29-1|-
CSVRRGGSMNTEAFF
TGCAGCGTTCGGAGGGGGGGGAGTATGAACACTGAAGCTTTCTTT
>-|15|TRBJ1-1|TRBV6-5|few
CASLSAGARLGEAFF
TGTGCCAGCCTATCGGCAGGGGCCAGGTTGGGTGAAGCTTTCTTT
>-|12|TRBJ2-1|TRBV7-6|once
CASSWQSNEQFF
TGTGCCAGCAGCTGGCAAAGCAATGAGCAGTTCTTC
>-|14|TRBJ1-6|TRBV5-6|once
CASTAGEGHSPLHF
TGTGCCAGCACCGCAGGGGAGGGCCATTCACCCCTCCACTTT
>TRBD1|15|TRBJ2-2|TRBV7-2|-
CASSFDRGDTGELFF
TGTGCCAGCAGCTTCGACAGGGGTGACACCGGGGAGCTGTTTTTT
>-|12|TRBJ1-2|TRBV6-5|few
CASTVVPRGYTF
TGTGCCAGCACGGTGGTCCCTCGCGGCTACACCTTC
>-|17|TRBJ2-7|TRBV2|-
CASRPQGIARSSYEQYF
TGTGCCAGCCGCCCCCAGGGGATCGCCCGAAGCTCCTACGAGCAGTACTTC
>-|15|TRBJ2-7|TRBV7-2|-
CASSYGGARSYEQYF
TGTGCCAGCAGCTATGGCGGGGCTCGCTCCTACGAGCAGTACTTC
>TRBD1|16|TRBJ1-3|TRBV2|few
CASCASRDSSGNTIYF
TGTGCCAGCTGCGCGAGCCGGGACAGCTCTGGAAACACCATATATTTT
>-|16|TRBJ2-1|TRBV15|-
CATSRDYQLAGNEQFF
TGTGCCACCAGCAGAGATTATCAGTTAGCTGGGAATGAGCAGTTCTTC
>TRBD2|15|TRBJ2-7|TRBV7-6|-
CASSFLAESSYEQYF
TGTGCCAGCAGCTTTCTAGCGGAGAGCTCCTACGAGCAGTACTTC
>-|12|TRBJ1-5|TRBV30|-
CAWSAAGKPQHF
TGTGCCTGGAGTGCTGCGGGTAAGCCCCAGCATTTT
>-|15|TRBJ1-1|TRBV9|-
CASSVAGGQNTEAFF
TGTGCCAGCAGCGTAGCGGGAGGACAGAACACTGAAGCTTTCTTT
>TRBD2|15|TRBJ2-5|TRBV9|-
CASSPSSGGGLTQYF
TGTGCCAGCAGCCCATCTAGCGGGGGTGGTCTGACCCAGTACTTC
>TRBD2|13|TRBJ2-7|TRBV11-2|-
CASSFSGTYEQYF
TGTGCCAGCAGCTTCAGCGGGACCTACGAGCAGTACTTC
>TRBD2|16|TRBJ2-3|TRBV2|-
CASSDLRGGNTDTQYF
TGTGCCAGCAGTGACTTACGGGGGGGTAACACAGATACGCAGTATTTT
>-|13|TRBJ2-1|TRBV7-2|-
CASSGRAVDEQFF
TGTGCCAGCAGCGGGCGGGCCGTCGATGAGCAGTTCTTC
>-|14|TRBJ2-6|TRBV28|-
CASSSFSGANVLTF
TGTGCCAGCAGTTCATTCTCTGGGGCCAACGTCCTGACTTTC
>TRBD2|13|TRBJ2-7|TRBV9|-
CASSATSVHEQYF
TGTGCCAGCAGCGCGACTAGCGTGCACGAGCAGTACTTC
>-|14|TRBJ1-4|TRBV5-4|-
CASSPRGIGEKLFF
TGTGCCAGCAGTCCGAGGGGGATCGGGGAAAAACTGTTTTTT
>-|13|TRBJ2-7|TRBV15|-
CATSRDKNYEQYF
TGTGCCACCAGCAGAGACAAAAACTACGAGCAGTACTTC
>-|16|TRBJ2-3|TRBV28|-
CASSLRGLMSTDTQYF
TGTGCCAGCAGTTTACGGGGGTTAATGAGCACAGATACGCAGTATTTT
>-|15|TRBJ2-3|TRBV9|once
CASSFTGLYADTQYF
TGTGCCAGCAGCTTTACAGGGTTGTACGCAGATACGCAGTATTTT
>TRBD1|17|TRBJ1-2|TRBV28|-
CASSLLGGAWRFYGYTF
TGTGCCAGCAGTTTATTAGGGGGCGCGTGGAGATTCTATGGCTACACCTTC